A single sample is the source of the 9 T cell receptor beta chains below, sequenced in a study of beta chain features in type 1 diabetes listed by TCRdb under 2018. Their antigens are not known. General study outcomes and caveats: In all four CD4+ subsets, TCRB CDR3 length was moderately but significantly shorter in type 1 diabetes patients.

The method was the immunoSEQ multiplex PCR assay. All of the isolated RNA was reverse transcribed with the High Capacity cDNA Reverse Transcription Kit, so expressed TCRB transcripts were sequenced. TCRdb took over this immuneACCESS table, retaining in-frame rearrangements with V and J assigned. Such tables are incomplete; in checked studies, under half of the missing clones stem from an unresolved V gene, and the remainder is unexplained. The sample yields 130,000 to 150,000 clones; approximately 13% were counted once. Of the sample, roughly 1.3% is held by the ten largest clones. The material sequenced was central memory CD4+ T cells from blood. These receptors came from a man in his late teens or twenties with type 1 diabetes.

V and J are TRBV6-5 and TRBJ1-2; the D is unclear. The germline V and J ends were trimmed by 4 bases and 8 bases, with 14 bases remaining between them. The CDR3 is 13 residues long. The germline V gene encodes CDR1 MNHEY and CDR2 SVGAGI. The CDR3 reads CASSFPNGGGYTF. Here the CDR3 DNA reads TGTGCCAGCAGTTTCCCGAATGGCGGAGGCTACACCTTC.

This rearrangement joins TRBV5-1 to TRBJ2-2; either TRBD1 or TRBD2 may supply D (6 bases each). Between the trimmed V and J ends, which lost 4 bases and 4 bases, there was a span of 14 bases. The CDR3 consists of 15 residues. From germline, CDR1 is SGHRS and CDR2 YFSETQ. Here the CDR3 DNA reads TGCGCCAGCAGCCCCCACGAGGGGGGCACCGGGGAGCTGTTTTTT. It encodes CASSPHEGGTGELFF.

This clone has at least ten counts. The chain is built from TRBV4-1 and TRBJ2-4; D is tentatively TRBD1 or TRBD2 (5 bases each). This CDR3 contains 18 residues. CDR1 is MGHRA, CDR2 YSYEKL, per germline. V lost 3 bases and J lost 8, with 26 bases in between. The CDR3 loop reads CASSQSRDRGARSDIQYF. The CDR3 DNA reads as TGCGCCAGCAGCCAGTCCCGGGACCGGGGCGCAAGGTCTGACATTCAGTACTTC.

The rearrangement uses TRBV25-1 and TRBJ2-6, with TRBD1 as a possible D gene (6 bases). This CDR3 spans 17 amino acids. Deletions cut 6 bases from V and 1 base from J, with 16 bases between. Germline CDR1 and CDR2: MGHDK and SYGVNS. In DNA form, the CDR3 reads TGTGCCAGCAGGAAGACAGGCGACGGTTCTGGGGCCAACGTCCTGACTTTC. It is translated as CASRKTGDGSGANVLTF.

The V gene is TRBV9, the J gene TRBJ2-1; D might be TRBD1 (5 bases). Per germline, CDR1 SGDLS and CDR2 YYNGEE. Trimming shortened V by 1 base and J by 5 bases, and 7 bases separated the two germline ends. The CDR3 spans 13 residues. CDR3 DNA sequence: TGTGCCAGCAGCGTATTAGGGGACAATGAGCAGTTCTTC. It codes for CASSVLGDNEQFF.

In its sample, this clone was seen many times. J is TRBJ1-1 and V is TRBV10-3; D remains ambiguous. V lost 3 bases, J lost 3 bases, and 2 bases lay in between. The length of the CDR3 is 11 residues. Germline values: CDR1 ENHRY, CDR2 SYGVKD. The chain's CDR3 is CAISEYTEAFF. The CDR3 DNA follows: TGTGCCATCAGTGAATACACTGAAGCTTTCTTT.

This clone was detected ten times or more. The chain carries TRBV9 and TRBJ2-7; TRBD1 agrees at 8 bases. The CDR3 spans 14 residues. With 3 bases clipped from V and 5 bases from J, the junction kept 7 bases outside the gene matches. Germline V gene lookup returns CDR1 SGDLS and CDR2 YYNGEE. The CDR3 is CASSARDRPNEQYF. CDR3 nucleotides: TGTGCCAGCAGCGCCCGGGACAGGCCCAACGAGCAGTACTTC. Looking up the rest from reference TRBV9 and TRBJ2-7 gives the full variable domain: DSGVTQTPKHLITATGQRVTLRCSPRSGDLSVYWYQQSLDQGLQFLIQYYNGEERAKGNILERFSAQQFPDLHSELNLSSLELGDSALYFCASSARDRPNEQYFGPGTRLTVT.

This clone has just a few counts. The chain links TRBV7-9 to TRBJ1-5, with TRBD1 identical over 7 bases. CDR3 length equals 15 residues. Germline CDR1 is SEHNR and CDR2 is FQNEAQ (reference sequence). After removal of 2 bases from V and 1 base from J, the junction contained 2 bases not matched to a gene. The CDR3: CASSLQGGSNQPQHF. The CDR3 DNA reads as TGTGCCAGCAGCTTACAGGGGGGCAGCAATCAGCCCCAGCATTTT.

The J gene is TRBJ2-5, the V gene TRBV5-4, with TRBD2 identical over 9 bases. Germline V gene sequence: CDR1 SGHNT, CDR2 YYREEE (reference sequence). This CDR3 has 15 amino acids. J was trimmed by 2 bases and V by 4 bases; bases with no gene match: 6. The CDR3 loop reads CASSIVTSGQETQYF. CDR3 DNA sequence: TGTGCCAGCAGCATAGTGACTAGCGGACAAGAGACCCAGTACTTC.